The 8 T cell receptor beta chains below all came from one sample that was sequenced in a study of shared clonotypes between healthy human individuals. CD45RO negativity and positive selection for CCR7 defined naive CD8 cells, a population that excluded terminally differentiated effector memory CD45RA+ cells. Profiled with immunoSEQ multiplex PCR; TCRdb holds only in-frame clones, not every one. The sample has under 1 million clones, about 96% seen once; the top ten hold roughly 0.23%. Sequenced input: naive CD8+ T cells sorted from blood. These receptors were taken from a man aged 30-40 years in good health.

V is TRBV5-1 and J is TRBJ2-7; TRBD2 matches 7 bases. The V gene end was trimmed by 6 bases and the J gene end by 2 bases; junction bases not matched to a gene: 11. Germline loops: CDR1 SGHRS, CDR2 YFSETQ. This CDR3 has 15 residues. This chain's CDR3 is CASNFNPGLAYEQYF. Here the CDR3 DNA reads TGCGCCAGCAACTTCAACCCCGGACTAGCCTACGAGCAGTACTTC.

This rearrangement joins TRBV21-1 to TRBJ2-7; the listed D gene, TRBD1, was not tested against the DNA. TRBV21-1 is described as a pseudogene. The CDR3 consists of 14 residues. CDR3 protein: CASSKRATGLEQYF. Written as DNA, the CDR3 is TGTGCCAGCAGCAAAAGGGCAACAGGGCTTGAGCAGTACTTC.

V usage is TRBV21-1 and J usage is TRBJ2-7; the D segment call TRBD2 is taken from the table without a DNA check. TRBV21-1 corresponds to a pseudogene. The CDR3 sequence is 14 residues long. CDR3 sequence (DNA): TGTGCCAGCAGCAACGGGGGGGAAATAGGCGAGCAGTACTTC. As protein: CASSNGGEIGEQYF.

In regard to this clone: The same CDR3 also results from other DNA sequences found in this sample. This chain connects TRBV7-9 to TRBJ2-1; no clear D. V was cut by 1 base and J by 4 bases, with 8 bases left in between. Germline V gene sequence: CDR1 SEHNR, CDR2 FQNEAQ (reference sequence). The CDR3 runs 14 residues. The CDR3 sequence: CASSLDGTYNEQFF. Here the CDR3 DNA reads TGTGCCAGCAGCTTAGACGGAACTTACAATGAGCAGTTCTTC.

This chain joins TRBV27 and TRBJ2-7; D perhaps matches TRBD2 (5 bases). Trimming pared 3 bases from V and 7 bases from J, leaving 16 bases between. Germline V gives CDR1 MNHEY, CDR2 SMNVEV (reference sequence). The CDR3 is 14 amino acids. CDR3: CASSFVSGLWEQYF. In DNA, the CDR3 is TGTGCCAGCAGTTTCGTGAGCGGCCTCTGGGAGCAGTACTTC.

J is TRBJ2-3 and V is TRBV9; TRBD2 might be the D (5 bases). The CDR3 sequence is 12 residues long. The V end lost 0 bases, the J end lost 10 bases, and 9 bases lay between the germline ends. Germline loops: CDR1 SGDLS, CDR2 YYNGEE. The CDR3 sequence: CASSVEAGPQYF. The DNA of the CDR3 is TGTGCCAGCAGCGTAGAGGCGGGTCCGCAGTATTTT.

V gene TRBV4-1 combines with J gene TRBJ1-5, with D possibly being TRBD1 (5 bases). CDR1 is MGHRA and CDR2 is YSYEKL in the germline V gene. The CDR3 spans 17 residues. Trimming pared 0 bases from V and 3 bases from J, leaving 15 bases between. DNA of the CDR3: TGCGCCAGCAGCCAAGAGAGGGCACAGGTTCCCAATCAGCCCCAGCATTTT. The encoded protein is CASSQERAQVPNQPQHF.

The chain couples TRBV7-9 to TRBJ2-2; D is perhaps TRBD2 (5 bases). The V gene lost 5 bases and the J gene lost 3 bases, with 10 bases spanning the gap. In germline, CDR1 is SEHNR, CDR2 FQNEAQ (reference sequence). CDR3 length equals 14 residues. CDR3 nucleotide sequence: TGTGCCAGCAGCGGGGAGTGGTACACCGGGGAGCTGTTTTTT. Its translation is CASSGEWYTGELFF.